This TCR beta chain was captured in a study of cytomegalovirus exposure and HLA in healthy donors. Both 60 Vbeta primers and 13 Jbeta primers went into the PCR. The repertoire was sequenced with immunoSEQ multiplex PCR; TCRdb's copy has only in-frame clones and lacks some. The sample has tens of thousands of clones, around 85% seen once. V was pared by 6 bases and J by 9 bases, with 17 bases of the junction left unmatched. This CDR3 comprises 16 residues. CDR1 is LNHDA and CDR2 is SQIVND in the germline V gene (reference sequence). The V and J genes are TRBV19 and TRBJ2-1; 7 bases are a match to TRBD2. The receptor's source is a girl aged 2 to 10 in good health and CMV-seropositive. Sequencing used PBMCs. CDR3 sequence reads: CASSRTRDGWGGEQFF. Written as DNA, the CDR3 is TGTGCCAGTAGCCGCACTCGGGACGGCTGGGGGGGTGAGCAGTTCTTC.